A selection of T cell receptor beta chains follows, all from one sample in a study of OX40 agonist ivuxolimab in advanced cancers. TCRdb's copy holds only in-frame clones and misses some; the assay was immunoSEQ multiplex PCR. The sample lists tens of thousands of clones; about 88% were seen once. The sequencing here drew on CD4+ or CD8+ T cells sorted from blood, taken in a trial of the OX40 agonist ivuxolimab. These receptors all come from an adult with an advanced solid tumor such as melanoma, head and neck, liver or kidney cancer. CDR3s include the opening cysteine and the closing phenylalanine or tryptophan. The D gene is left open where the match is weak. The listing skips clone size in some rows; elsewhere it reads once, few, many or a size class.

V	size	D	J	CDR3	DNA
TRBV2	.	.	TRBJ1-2	CASSGQWVGGYTF	TGTGCCAGCAGTGGACAATGGGTGGGCGGCTACACCTTC
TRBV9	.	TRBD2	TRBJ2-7	CASRGVAGVEYEQYF	TGTGCCAGCAGGGGGGTAGCGGGAGTAGAGTACGAGCAGTACTTC
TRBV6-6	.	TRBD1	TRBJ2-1	CASSFSTGTGEQFF	TGTGCCAGCAGTTTCTCGACCGGGACAGGTGAGCAGTTCTTC
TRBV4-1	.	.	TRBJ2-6	CASSLQGWGLGSGANVLTF	TGCGCCAGCAGCCTCCAGGGGTGGGGTTTAGGCTCTGGGGCCAACGTCCTGACTTTC
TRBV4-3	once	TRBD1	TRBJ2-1	CASSQTGGGGDEQFF	TGCGCCAGCAGCCAGACAGGGGGGGGCGGGGATGAGCAGTTCTTC
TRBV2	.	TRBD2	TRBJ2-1	CASRTSFNEQFF	TGTGCCAGTAGGACTAGCTTCAATGAGCAGTTCTTC
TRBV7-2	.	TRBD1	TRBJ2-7	CASSHRGHTYEQYF	TGTGCCAGCAGTCACAGGGGCCACACCTACGAGCAGTACTTC
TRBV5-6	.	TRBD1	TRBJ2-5	CASSLGWRTGRETQYF	TGTGCCAGCAGCTTGGGTTGGAGGACAGGGAGAGAGACCCAGTACTTC
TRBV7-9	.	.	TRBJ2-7	CASSDAGLPEGEQYF	TGTGCCAGCAGCGACGCGGGACTCCCTGAGGGCGAGCAGTACTTC
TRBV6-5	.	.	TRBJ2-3	CASSYGRAEKTDTQYF	TGTGCCAGCAGTTACGGCAGGGCGGAAAAAACAGATACGCAGTATTTT
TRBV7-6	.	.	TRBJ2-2	CASSPTTVATGTGELFF	TGTGCCAGCAGCCCGACGACAGTAGCAACCGGCACCGGGGAGCTGTTTTTT
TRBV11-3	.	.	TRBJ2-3	CASSSGPTQYF	TGTGCCAGCAGCTCGGGACCTACGCAGTATTTT
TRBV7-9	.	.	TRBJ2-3	CASSSGNRGPTDTQYF	TGTGCCAGCAGCTCCGGCAACCGGGGCCCCACAGATACGCAGTATTTT
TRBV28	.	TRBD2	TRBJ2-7	CASRKSRELVNEQYF	TGTGCCAGCAGGAAGTCGCGGGAGTTAGTCAACGAGCAGTACTTC